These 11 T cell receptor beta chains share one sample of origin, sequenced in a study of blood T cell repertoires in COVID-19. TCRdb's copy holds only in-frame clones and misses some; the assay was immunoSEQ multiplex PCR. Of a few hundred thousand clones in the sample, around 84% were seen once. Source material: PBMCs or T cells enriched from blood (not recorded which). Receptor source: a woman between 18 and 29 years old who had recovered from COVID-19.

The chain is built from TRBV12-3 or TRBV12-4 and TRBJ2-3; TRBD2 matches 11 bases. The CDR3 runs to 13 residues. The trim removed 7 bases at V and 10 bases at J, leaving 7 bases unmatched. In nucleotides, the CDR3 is TGTGCCAGCACTCTTAGCGGGGGGGGCGCGCAGTATTTT. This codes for CASTLSGGGAQYF.

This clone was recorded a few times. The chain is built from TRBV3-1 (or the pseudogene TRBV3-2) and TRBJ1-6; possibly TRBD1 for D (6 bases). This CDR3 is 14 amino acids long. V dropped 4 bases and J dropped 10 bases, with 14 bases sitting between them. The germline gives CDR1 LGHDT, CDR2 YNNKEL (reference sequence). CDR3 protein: CASSRQGMGSPLHF. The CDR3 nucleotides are TGTGCCAGCAGCCGCCAGGGGATGGGGTCACCCCTCCACTTT.

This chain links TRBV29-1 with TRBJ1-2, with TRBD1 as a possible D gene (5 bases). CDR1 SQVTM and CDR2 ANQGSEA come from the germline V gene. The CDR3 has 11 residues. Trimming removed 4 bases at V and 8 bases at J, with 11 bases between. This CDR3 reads CSVVAGKGYTF. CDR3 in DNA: TGCAGCGTTGTTGCAGGGAAGGGCTACACCTTC. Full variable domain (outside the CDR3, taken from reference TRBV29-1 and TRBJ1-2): SAVISQKPSRDICQRGTSLTIQCQVDSQVTMMFWYRQQPGQSLTLIATANQGSEATYESGFVIDKFPISRPNLTFSTLTVSNMSPEDSSIYLCSVVAGKGYTFGSGTRLTVV.

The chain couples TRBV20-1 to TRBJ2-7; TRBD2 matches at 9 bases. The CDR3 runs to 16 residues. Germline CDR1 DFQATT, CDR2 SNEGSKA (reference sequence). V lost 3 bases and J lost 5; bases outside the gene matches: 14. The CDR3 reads CSASDPRIAGDNEQYF. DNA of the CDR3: TGCAGTGCTAGTGACCCCAGGATAGCGGGAGATAACGAGCAGTACTTC.

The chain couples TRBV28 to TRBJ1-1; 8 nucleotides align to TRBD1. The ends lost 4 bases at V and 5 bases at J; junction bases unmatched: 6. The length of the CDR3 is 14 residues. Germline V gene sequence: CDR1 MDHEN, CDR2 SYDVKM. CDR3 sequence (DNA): TGTGCCAGCAGTTCAGGACAGGGTTGGACTGAAGCTTTCTTT. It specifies CASSSGQGWTEAFF.

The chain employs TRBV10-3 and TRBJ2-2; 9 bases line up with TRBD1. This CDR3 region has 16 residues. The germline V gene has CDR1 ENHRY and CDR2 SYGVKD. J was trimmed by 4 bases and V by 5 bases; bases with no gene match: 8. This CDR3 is CAISLGDRAFTGELFF. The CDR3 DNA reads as TGTGCCATCAGTTTAGGGGACAGGGCTTTCACCGGGGAGCTGTTTTTT.

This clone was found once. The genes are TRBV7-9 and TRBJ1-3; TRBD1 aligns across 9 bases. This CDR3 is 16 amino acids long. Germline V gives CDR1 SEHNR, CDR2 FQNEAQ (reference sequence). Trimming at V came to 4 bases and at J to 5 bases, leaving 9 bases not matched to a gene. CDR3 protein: CASSSMAGQGRNTIYF. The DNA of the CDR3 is TGTGCCAGCAGCTCCATGGCGGGACAGGGAAGAAACACCATATATTTT.

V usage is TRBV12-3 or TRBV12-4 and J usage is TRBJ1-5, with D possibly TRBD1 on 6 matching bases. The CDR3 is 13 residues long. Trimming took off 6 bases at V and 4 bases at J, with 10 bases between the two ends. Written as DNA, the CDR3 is TGTGCCAGCAGCCGAACAGGGAATCAGCCCCAGCATTTT. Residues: CASSRTGNQPQHF.

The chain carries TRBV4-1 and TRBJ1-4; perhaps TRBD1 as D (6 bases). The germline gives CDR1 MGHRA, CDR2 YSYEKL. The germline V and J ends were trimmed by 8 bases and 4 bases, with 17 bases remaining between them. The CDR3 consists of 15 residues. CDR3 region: CASGQPGQLNEKLFF. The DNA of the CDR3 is TGCGCCAGCGGTCAACCGGGACAACTTAATGAAAAACTGTTTTTT.

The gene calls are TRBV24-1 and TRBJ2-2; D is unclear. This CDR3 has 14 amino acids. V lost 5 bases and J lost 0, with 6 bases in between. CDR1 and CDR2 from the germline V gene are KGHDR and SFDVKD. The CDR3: CATSVSANTGELFF. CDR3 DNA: TGTGCCACCAGTGTTTCTGCGAACACCGGGGAGCTGTTTTTT.

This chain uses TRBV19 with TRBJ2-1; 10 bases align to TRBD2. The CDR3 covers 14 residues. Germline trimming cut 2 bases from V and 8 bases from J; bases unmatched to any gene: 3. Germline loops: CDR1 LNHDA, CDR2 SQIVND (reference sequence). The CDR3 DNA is TGTGCCAGTAGTATAATAGCGGGGGGTCATGAGCAGTTCTTC. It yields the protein CASSIIAGGHEQFF.